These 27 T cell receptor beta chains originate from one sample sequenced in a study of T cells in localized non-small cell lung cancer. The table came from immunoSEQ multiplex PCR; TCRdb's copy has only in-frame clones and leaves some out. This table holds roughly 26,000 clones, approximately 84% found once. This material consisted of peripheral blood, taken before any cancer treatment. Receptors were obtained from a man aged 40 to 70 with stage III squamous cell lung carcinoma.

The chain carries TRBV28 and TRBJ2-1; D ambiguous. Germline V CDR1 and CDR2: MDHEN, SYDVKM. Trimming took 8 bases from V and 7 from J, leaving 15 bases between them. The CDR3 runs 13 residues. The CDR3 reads CASEEFNNNEQFF. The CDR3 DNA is TGTGCCAGCGAGGAGTTTAATAATAATGAGCAGTTCTTC.

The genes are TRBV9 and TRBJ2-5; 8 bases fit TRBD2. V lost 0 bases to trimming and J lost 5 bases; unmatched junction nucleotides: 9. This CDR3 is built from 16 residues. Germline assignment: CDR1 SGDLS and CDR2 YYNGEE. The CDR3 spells CASSVGSGSQAETQYF. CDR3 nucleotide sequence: TGTGCCAGCAGCGTAGGGAGCGGGAGCCAGGCTGAGACCCAGTACTTC.

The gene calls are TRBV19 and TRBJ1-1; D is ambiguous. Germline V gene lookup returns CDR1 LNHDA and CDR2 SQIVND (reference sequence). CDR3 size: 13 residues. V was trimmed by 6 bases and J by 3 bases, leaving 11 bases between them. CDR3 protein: CASRQVAYTEAFF. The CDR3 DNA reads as TGTGCCAGTAGGCAGGTTGCTTACACTGAAGCTTTCTTT.

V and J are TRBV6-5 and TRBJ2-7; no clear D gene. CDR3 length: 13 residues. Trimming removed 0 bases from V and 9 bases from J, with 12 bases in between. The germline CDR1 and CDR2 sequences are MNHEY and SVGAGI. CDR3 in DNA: TGTGCCAGCAGTTACTCGCCCCTTAGAGGGCAGTACTTC. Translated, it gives CASSYSPLRGQYF.

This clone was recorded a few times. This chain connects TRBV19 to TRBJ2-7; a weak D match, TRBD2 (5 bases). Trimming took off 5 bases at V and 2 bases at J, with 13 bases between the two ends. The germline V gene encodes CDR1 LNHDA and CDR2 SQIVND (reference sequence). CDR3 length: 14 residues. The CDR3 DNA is TGTGCCAGTAGTGGCAAGCGGACCCCCTACGAGCAGTACTTC. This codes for CASSGKRTPYEQYF.

The CDR3 loop reads CASSLSGGEQYF. The CDR3 DNA is TGTGCCAGCAGCTTAAGCGGGGGCGAGCAGTACTTC. The V gene is TRBV7-3, the J gene TRBJ2-7, with 7 bases that match TRBD2. Germline trimming cut 1 base from V and 6 bases from J; bases unmatched to any gene: 0. Looked up from germline, CDR1 is SGHTA and CDR2 is FQGTGA. The CDR3 is 12 amino acids.

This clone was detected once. DNA of the CDR3: TGTGCCAGTAGTGACAGGGGGCGAGAGACCCAGTACTTC. Translating gives CASSDRGRETQYF. The chain links TRBV19 to TRBJ2-5; 10 positions match TRBD1. Germline V gives CDR1 LNHDA, CDR2 SQIVND (reference sequence). CDR3 length: 13 amino acids. Trimming took 5 bases from V and 4 from J; bases not matched to a gene: 1. The full variable domain, with the rest looked up from reference TRBV19 and TRBJ2-5, is DGGITQSPKYLFRKEGQNVTLSCEQNLNHDAMYWYRQDPGQGLRLIYYSQIVNDFQKGDIAEGYSVSREKKESFPLTVTSAQKNPTAFYLCASSDRGRETQYFGPGTRLLVL.

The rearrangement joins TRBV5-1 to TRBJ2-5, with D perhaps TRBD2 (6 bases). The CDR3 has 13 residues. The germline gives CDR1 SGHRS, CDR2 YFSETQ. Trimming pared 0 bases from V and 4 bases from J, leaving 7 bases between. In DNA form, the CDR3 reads TGCGCCAGCAGCTTGGGGGGAGGAGAGACCCAGTACTTC. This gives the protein CASSLGGGETQYF. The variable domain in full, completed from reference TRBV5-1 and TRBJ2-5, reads KAGVTQTPRYLIKTRGQQVTLSCSPISGHRSVSWYQQTPGQGLQFLFEYFSETQRNKGNFPGRFSGRQFSNSRSEMNVSTLELGDSALYLCASSLGGGETQYFGPGTRLLVL.

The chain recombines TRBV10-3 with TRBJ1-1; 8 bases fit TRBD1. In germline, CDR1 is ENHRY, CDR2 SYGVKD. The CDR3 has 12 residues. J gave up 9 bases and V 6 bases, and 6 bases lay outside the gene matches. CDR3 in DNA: TGTGCCATCAGCCTACAGGGGGATAAAGCTTTCTTT. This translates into CAISLQGDKAFF.

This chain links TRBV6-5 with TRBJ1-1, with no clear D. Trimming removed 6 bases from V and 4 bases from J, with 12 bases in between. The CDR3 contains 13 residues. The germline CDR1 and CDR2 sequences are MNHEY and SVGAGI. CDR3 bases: TGTGCCAGCAGCGGTTATAAGGGCACTGAAGCTTTCTTT. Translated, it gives CASSGYKGTEAFF.

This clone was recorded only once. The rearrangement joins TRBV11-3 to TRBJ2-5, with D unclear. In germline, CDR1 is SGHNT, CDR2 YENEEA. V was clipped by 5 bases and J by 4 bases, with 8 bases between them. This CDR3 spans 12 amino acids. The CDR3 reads CASSGLGETQYF. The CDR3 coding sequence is TGTGCCAGCAGCGGGCTAGGAGAGACCCAGTACTTC.

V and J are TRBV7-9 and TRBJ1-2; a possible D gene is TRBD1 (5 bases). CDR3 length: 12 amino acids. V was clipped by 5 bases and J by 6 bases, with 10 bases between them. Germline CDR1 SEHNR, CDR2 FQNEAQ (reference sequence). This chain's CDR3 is CASSPVGDGYTF. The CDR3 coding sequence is TGTGCCAGCAGCCCCGTGGGGGATGGCTACACCTTC. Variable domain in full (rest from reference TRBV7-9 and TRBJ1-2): DTGVSQNPRHKITKRGQNVTFRCDPISEHNRLYWYRQTLGQGPEFLTYFQNEAQLEKSRLLSDRFSAERPKGSFSTLEIQRTEQGDSAMYLCASSPVGDGYTFGSGTRLTVV.

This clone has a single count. This CDR3 is CASSLQGYEQYF. The CDR3 DNA follows: TGTGCCAGCAGCTTACAGGGCTACGAGCAGTACTTC. The chain employs TRBV5-4 and TRBJ2-7; tentative D call: TRBD1 (6 bases). This CDR3 has 12 residues. Germline-derived CDR1 and CDR2 are SGHNT and YYREEE (reference sequence). Between the trimmed V and J ends, which lost 2 bases and 3 bases, there was a span of 6 bases.

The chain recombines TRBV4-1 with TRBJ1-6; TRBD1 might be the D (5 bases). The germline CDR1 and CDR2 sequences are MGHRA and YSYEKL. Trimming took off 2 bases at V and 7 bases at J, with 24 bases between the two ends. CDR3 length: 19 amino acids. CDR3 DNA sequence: TGCGCCAGCAGCCAACTCCGACCGGCCAAGGGACTAAAGAATTCACCCCTCCACTTT. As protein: CASSQLRPAKGLKNSPLHF.

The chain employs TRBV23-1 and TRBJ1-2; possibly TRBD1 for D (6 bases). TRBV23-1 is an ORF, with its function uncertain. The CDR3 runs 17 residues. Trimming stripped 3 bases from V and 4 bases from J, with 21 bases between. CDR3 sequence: CASSHYRVQFGFYGYTF. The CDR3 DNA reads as TGCGCCAGCAGTCACTACAGGGTTCAGTTCGGATTCTATGGCTACACCTTC.

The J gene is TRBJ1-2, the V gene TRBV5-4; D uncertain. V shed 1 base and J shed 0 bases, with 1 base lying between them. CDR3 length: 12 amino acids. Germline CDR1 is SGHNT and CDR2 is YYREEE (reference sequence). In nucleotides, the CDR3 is TGTGCCAGCAGCTTGCCTAACTATGGCTACACCTTC. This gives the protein CASSLPNYGYTF.

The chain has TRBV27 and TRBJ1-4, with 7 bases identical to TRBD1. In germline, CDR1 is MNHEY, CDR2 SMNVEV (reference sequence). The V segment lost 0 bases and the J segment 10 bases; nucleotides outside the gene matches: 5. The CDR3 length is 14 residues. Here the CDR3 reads CASSLSGTELKLFF. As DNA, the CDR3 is TGTGCCAGCAGTTTATCGGGGACAGAGCTAAAACTGTTTTTT.

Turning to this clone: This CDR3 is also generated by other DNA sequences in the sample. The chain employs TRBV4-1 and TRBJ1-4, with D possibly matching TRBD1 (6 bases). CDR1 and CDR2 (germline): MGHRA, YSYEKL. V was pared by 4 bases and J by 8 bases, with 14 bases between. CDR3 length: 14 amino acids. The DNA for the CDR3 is TGCGCCAGCAGCCCGCACAGGGTGAGGGAAAAACTGTTTTTT. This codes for CASSPHRVREKLFF.

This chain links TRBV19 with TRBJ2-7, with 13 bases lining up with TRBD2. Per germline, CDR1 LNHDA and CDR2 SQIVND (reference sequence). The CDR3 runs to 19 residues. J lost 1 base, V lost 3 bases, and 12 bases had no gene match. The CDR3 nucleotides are TGTGCCAGTAGTATCTTAATTGGGACTAGCGGGACCATATCCTACGAGCAGTACTTC. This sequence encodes CASSILIGTSGTISYEQYF.

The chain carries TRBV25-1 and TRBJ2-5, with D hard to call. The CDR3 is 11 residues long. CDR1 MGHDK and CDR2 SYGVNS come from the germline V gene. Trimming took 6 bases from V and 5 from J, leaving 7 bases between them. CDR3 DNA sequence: TGTGCCAGCAGATACGCCGAGACCCAGTACTTC. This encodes CASRYAETQYF. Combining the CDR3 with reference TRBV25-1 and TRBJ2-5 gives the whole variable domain EADIYQTPRYLVIGTGKKITLECSQTMGHDKMYWYQQDPGMELHLIHYSYGVNSTEKGDLSSESTVSRIRTEHFPLTLESARPSHTSQYLCASRYAETQYFGPGTRLLVL.

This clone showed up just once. CDR3 sequence reads: CASSYRGNSETQYF. The CDR3 coding sequence is TGTGCCAGCAGTTACAGGGGCAACAGTGAGACCCAGTACTTC. V gene TRBV7-6 combines with J gene TRBJ2-5; 7 nucleotides align to TRBD1. V was clipped by 6 bases and J by 5 bases; unmatched bases: 9. This CDR3 is built from 14 residues. Germline V gives CDR1 SGHVS, CDR2 FNYEAQ.

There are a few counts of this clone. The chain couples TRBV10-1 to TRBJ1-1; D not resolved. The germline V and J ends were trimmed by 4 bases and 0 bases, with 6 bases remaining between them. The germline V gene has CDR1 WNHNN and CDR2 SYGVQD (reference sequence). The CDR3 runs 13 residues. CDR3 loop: CASSALMNTEAFF. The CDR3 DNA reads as TGCGCCAGCAGTGCCCTCATGAACACTGAAGCTTTCTTT.

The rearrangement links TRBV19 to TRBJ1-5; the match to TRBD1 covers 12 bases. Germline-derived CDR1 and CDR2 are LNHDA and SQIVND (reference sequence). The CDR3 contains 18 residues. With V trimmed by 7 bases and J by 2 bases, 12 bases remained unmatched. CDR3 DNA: TGTGCCAGTAACGGGACCCCGGGACAGGGGGCTGGCAATCAGCCCCAGCATTTT. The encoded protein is CASNGTPGQGAGNQPQHF.

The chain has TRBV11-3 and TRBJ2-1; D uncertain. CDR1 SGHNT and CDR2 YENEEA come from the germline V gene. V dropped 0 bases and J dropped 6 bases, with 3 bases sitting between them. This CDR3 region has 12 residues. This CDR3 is CASSLDGNEQFF. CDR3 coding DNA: TGTGCCAGCAGCTTAGACGGCAATGAGCAGTTCTTC.

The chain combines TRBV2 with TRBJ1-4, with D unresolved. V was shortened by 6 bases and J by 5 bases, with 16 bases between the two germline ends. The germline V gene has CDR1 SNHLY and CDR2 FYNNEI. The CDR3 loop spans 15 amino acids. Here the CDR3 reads CASRQVGRPNEKLFF. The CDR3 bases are TGTGCCAGCAGGCAAGTTGGCCGACCGAATGAAAAACTGTTTTTT.

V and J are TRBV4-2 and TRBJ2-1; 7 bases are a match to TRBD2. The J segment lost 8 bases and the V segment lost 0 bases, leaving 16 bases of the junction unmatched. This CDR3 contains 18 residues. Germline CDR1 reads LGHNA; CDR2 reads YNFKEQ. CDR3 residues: CASSQDGAGEVGSHEQFF. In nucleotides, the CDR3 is TGTGCCAGCAGCCAAGATGGGGCGGGGGAAGTTGGTAGCCATGAGCAGTTCTTC.

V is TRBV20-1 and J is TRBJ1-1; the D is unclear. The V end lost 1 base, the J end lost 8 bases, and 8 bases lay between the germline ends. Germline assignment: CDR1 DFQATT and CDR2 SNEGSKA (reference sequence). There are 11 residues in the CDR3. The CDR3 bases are TGCAGTGCTAGAGTCCGACGGGAAGCTTTCTTT. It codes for CSARVRREAFF.